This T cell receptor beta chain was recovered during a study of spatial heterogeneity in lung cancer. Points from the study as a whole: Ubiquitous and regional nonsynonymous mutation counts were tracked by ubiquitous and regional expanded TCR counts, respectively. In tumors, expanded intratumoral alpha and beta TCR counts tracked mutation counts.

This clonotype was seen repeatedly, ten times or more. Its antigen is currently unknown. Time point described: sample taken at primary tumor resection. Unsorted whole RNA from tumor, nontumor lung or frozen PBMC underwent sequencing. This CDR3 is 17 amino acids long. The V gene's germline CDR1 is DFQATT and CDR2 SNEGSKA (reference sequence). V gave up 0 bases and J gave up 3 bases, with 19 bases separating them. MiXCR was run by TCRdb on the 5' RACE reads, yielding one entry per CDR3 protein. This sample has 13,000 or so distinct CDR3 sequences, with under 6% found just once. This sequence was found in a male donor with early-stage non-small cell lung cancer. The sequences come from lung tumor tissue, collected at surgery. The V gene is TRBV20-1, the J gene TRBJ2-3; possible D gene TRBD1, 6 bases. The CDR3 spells CSARDQRNRVGTDTQYF. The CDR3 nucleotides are TGCAGTGCTAGAGATCAACGAAACAGGGTTGGGACAGATACGCAGTATTTT.